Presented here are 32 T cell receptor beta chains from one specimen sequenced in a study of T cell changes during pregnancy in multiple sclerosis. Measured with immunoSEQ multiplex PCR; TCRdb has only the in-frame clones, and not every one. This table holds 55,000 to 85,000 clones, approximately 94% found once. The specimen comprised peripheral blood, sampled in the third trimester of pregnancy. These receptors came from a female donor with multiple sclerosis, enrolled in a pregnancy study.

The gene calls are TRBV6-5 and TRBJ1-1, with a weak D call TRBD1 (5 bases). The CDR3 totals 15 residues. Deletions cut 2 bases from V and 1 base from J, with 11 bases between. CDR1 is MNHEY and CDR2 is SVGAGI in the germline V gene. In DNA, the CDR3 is TGTGCCAGCAGTTACCGTTCCGGGGGGAACACTGAAGCTTTCTTT. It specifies CASSYRSGGNTEAFF.

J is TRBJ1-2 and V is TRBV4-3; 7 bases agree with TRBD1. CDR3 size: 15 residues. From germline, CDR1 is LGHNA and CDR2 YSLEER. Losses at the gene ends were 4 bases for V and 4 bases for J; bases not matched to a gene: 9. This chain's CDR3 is CASSRNRDSSYGYTF. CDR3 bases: TGCGCCAGCAGCCGGAACCGGGACAGCTCCTATGGCTACACCTTC.

The CDR3 protein is CASSPTVNTGELFF. CDR3 in DNA: TGTGCCAGCAGCCCGACAGTGAACACCGGGGAGCTGTTTTTT. The V gene is TRBV7-3, the J gene TRBJ2-2; tentatively, D is TRBD1 (5 bases). CDR1 SGHTA and CDR2 FQGTGA come from the germline V gene. CDR3 length: 14 amino acids. The V and J ends lost 5 bases and 1 base respectively, with 8 bases between them.

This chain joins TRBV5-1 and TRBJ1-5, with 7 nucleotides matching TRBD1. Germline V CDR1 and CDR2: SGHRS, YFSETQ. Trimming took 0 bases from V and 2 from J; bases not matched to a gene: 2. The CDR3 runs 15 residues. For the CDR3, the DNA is TGCGCCAGCAGCTTGGAAGGGGGCCGCAATCAGCCCCAGCATTTT. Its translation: CASSLEGGRNQPQHF.

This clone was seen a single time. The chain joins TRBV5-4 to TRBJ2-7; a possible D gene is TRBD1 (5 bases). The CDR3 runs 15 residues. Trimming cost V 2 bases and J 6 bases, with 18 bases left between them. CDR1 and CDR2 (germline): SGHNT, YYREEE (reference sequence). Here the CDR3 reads CASSFLAQGRGEQYF. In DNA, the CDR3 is TGTGCCAGCAGCTTTCTGGCTCAGGGAAGGGGCGAGCAGTACTTC.

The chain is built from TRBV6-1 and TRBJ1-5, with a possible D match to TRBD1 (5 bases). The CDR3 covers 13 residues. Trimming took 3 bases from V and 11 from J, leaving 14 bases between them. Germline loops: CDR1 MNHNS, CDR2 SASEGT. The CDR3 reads CASSEEGIRAQHF. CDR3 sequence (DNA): TGTGCCAGCAGTGAGGAAGGGATCAGGGCCCAGCATTTT.

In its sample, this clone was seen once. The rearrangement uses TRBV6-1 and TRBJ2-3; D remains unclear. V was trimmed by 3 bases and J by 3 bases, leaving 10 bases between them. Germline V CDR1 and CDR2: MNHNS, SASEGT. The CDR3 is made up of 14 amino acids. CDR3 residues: CASSEAGLTDTQYF. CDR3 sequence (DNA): TGTGCCAGCAGTGAGGCAGGCCTTACAGATACGCAGTATTTT.

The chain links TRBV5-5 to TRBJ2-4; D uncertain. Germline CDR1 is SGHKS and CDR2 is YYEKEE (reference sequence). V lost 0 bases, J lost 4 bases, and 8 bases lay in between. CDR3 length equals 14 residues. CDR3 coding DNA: TGTGCCAGCAGCTTGGGAAGCCTTAAAAACATTCAGTACTTC. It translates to CASSLGSLKNIQYF.

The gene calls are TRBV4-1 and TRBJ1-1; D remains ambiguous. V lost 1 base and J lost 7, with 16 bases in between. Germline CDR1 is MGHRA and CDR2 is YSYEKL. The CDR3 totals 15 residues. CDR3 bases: TGCGCCAGCAGCCAAGGGAGGGCAGCTCCCCTTGAAGCTTTCTTT. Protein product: CASSQGRAAPLEAFF.

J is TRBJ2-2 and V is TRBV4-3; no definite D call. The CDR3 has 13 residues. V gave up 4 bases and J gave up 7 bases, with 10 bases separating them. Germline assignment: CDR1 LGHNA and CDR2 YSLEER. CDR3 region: CASSRILSGELFF. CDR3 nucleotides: TGCGCCAGCAGCCGAATTTTGAGCGGGGAGCTGTTTTTT.

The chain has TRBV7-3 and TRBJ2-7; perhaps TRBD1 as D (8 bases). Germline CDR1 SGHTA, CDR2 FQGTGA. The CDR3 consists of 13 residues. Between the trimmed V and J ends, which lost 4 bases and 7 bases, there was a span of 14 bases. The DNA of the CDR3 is TGTGCCAGCAGCTACGGACAGGGAGGGGAGCAGTACTTC. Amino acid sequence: CASSYGQGGEQYF.

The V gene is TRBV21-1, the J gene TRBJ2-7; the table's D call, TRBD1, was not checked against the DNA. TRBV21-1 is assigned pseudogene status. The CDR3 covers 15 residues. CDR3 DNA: TGTGCCAGCAGCAGGACACTTCTTGGGCCCTACGAGCAGTACTTC. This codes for CASSRTLLGPYEQYF.

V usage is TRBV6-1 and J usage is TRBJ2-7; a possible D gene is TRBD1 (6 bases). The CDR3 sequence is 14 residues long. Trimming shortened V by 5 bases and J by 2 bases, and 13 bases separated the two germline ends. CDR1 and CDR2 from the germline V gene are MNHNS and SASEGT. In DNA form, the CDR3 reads TGTGCCAGCAGTTCCTTAAGGGGGACCTACGAGCAGTACTTC. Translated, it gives CASSSLRGTYEQYF.

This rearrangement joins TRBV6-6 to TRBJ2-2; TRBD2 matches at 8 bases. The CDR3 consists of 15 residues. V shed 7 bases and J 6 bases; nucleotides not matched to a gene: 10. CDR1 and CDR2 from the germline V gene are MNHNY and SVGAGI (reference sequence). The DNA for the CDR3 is TGTGCCAGCATTAGGGGACTAGAGTTTCCCGGGGAGCTGTTTTTT. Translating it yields CASIRGLEFPGELFF.

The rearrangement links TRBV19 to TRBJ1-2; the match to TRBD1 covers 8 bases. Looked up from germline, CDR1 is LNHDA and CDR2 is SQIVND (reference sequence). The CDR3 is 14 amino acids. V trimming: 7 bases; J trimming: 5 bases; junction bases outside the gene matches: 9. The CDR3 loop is CASKRTGTNYGYTF. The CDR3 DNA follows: TGTGCCAGTAAAAGGACAGGGACGAATTATGGCTACACCTTC.

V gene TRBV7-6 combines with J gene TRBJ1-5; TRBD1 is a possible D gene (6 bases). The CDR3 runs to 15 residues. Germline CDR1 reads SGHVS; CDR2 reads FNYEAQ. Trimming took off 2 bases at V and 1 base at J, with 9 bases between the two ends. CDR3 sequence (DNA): TGTGCCAGCAGCTTACTCCAGGGGAGCAATCAGCCCCAGCATTTT. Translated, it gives CASSLLQGSNQPQHF.

Here the CDR3 DNA reads TGTGCCAGCAGCTTAGATTCACAGGGTAGGTCTGAAGCTTTCTTT. This sequence encodes CASSLDSQGRSEAFF. The chain joins TRBV7-9 to TRBJ1-1, with D perhaps matching TRBD1 (6 bases). Germline CDR1 is SEHNR and CDR2 is FQNEAQ (reference sequence). This CDR3 comprises 15 residues. Trimming took 1 base from V and 6 from J, leaving 15 bases between them.

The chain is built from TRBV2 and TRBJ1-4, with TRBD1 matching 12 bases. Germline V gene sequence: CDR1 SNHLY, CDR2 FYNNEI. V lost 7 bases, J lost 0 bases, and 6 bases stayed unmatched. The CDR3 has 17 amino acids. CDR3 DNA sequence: TGTGCCAGCACTGGGACAGGGGGCTTTGCAACTAATGAAAAACTGTTTTTT. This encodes CASTGTGGFATNEKLFF.

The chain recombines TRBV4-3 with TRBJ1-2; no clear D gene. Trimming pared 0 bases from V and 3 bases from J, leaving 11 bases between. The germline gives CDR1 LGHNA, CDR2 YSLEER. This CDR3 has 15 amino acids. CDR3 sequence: CASSQDGSQDYGYTF. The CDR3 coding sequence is TGCGCCAGCAGCCAAGATGGGAGCCAGGACTATGGCTACACCTTC.

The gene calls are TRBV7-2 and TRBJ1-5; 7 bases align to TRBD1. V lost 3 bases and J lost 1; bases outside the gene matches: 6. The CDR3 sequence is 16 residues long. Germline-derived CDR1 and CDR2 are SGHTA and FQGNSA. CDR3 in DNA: TGTGCCAGCAGCTTTTGGGGCAGGGGGAGCAATCAGCCCCAGCATTTT. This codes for CASSFWGRGSNQPQHF.

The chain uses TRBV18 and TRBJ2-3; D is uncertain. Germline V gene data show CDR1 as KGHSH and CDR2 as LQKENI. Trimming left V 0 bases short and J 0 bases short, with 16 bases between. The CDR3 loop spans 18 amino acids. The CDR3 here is CASSPPAGVRVSTDTQYF. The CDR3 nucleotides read TGTGCCAGCTCACCACCGGCAGGCGTCAGAGTTAGCACAGATACGCAGTATTTT.

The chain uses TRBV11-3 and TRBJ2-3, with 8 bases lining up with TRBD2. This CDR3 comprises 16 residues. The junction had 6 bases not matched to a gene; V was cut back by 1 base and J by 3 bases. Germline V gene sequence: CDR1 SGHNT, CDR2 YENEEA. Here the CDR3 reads CASSLVGSGGTDTQYF. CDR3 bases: TGTGCCAGCAGCTTAGTAGGCAGCGGGGGAACAGATACGCAGTATTTT.

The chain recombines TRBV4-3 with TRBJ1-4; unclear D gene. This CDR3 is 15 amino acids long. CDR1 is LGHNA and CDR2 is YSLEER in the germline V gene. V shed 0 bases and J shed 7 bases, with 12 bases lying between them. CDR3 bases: TGCGCCAGCAGCCAAGATACCCTACGGGGTGAAAAACTGTTTTTT. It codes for CASSQDTLRGEKLFF.

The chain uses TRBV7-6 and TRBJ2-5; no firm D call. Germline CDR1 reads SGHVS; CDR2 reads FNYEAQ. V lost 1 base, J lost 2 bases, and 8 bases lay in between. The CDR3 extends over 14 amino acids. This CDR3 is CASSLVFQQETQYF. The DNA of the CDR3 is TGTGCCAGCAGCTTAGTCTTCCAGCAAGAGACCCAGTACTTC.

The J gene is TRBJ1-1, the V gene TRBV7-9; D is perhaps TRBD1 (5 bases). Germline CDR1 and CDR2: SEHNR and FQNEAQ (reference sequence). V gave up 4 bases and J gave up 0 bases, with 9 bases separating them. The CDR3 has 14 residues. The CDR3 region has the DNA TGTGCCAGCAGCTGGAGGGGCATGAACACTGAAGCTTTCTTT. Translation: CASSWRGMNTEAFF.

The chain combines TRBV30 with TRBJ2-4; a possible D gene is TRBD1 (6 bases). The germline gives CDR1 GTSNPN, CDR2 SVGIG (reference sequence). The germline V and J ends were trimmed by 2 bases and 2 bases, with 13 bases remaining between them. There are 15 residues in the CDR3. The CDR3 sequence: CAWSSKQGTKNIQYF. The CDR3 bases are TGTGCCTGGAGTTCAAAACAGGGAACCAAAAACATTCAGTACTTC.

Here the CDR3 DNA reads TGTGCCAGTAGTACACAGACAGGCGGGGAAAAACTGTTTTTT. This translates into CASSTQTGGEKLFF. This chain links TRBV19 with TRBJ1-4, with D perhaps matching TRBD1 (6 bases). Between the trimmed V and J ends, which lost 4 bases and 8 bases, there was a span of 14 bases. The CDR3 extends over 14 amino acids. Germline loops: CDR1 LNHDA, CDR2 SQIVND (reference sequence).

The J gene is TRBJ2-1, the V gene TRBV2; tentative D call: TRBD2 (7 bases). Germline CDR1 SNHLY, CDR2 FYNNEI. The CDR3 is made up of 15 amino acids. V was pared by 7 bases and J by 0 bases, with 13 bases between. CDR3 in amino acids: CASKGGQSSYNEQFF. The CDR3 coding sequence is TGTGCCAGCAAGGGGGGGCAAAGCTCCTACAATGAGCAGTTCTTC.

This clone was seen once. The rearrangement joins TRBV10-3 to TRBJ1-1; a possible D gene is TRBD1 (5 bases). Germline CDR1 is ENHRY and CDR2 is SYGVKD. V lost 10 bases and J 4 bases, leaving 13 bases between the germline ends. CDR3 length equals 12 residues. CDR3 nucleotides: TGTGCCACCCAACAGGTGGGCACTGAAGCTTTCTTT. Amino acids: CATQQVGTEAFF.

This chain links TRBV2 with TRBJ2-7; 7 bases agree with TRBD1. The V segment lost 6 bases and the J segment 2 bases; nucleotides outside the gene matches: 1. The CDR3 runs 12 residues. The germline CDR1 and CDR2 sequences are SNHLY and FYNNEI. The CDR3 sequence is CASSDRAYEQYF. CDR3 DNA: TGTGCCAGCAGCGACAGGGCCTACGAGCAGTACTTC.

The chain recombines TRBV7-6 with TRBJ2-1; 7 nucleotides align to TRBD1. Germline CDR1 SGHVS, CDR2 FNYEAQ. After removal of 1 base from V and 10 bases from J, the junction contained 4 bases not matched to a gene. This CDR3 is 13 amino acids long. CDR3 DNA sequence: TGTGCCAGCAGCTTAGGGGACAGCCTAGAGCAGTTCTTC. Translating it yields CASSLGDSLEQFF.

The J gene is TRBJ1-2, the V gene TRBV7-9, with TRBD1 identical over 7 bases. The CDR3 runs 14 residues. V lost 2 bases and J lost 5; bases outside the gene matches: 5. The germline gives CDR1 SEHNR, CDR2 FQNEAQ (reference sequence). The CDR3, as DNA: TGTGCCAGCAGCTTAATACAGGGGCCTTATGGCTACACCTTC. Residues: CASSLIQGPYGYTF.